The clone carrying this TCR beta chain was seen once. This sample was included in a study of patients and donors after allogeneic stem cell transplantation. One entry per CDR3 protein results from TCRdb running MiXCR on the RT-PCR reads. The sample has hundreds of thousands of distinct CDR3 sequences, roughly 17% seen once. CDR1 is SGHKS and CDR2 is YYEKEE in the germline V gene (reference sequence). This CDR3 is built from 14 residues. Trimming removed 4 bases at V and 0 bases at J, with 10 bases between. The V and J genes are TRBV5-5 and TRBJ1-1; D not resolved. The sample taken for sequencing was blood, either unsorted or a sorted T cell fraction (not recorded which). This TCR was sampled from a human donor who was either an allogeneic HSCT recipient or a stem cell or donor lymphocyte infusion donor (not recorded which). It is not recorded whose cells these are; they may come from a transplant donor. The DNA of the CDR3 is TGTGCCAGCAGCAATACTCTTTTGAACACTGAAGCTTTCTTT. Protein sequence: CASSNTLLNTEAFF.